Reported below is one T cell receptor beta chain. Its antigen remains unknown. A second PCR, run for about 6 to 11 cycles, used a sample-barcoded 5' primer plus a J-beta primer mix. TCRdb ran MiXCR on the 5' RACE reads and lists one entry per CDR3 protein. The data hold around 1,500,000 distinct CDR3 sequences, with approximately 42% observed a single time. Trimming at V came to 3 bases and at J to 10 bases, leaving 5 bases not matched to a gene. CDR1 is MNHNS and CDR2 is SASEGT in the germline V gene. The CDR3 has 14 residues. This sample was taken from a study of blood T cells in healthy people across ages. Study-wide findings and caveats: Both higher diversity and more naive CD4+ cells marked long-lived donors when set against aged donors. As age increased, TCR beta diversity per million T cells fell in a roughly linear fashion.

This TCR was recovered from a woman aged 18-30 years in good health. The specimen sequenced was blood. The V call is TRBV6-1, the J call TRBJ1-4; 10 nucleotides match TRBD1. As DNA, the CDR3 is TGTGCCAGCAGTGAGCTGACAGGGGGCTTAAAACTGTTTTTT. It translates to CASSELTGGLKLFF.